This entry concerns a single TCR beta chain. This sample is drawn from a study of blood T cell repertoires in COVID-19. Study at large: Sample material is recorded as cDNA or gDNA derived from T cells, B-cell-depleted T cells, or PBMCs.

Participants had their cohort set by participant-reported clinical history. Donors of Cohort 3 who recovered were those that had two negative PCRs, clearance, or symptom resolution. Assay: immunoSEQ multiplex PCR; the TCRdb copy retains only in-frame clones and omits some. The table has 200,000 to 250,000 clones, more than 75% seen once. This TCR was recovered from a woman aged 45-65 years who had recovered from COVID-19. The sample was PBMCs or T cells enriched from blood (not recorded which).

The CDR3 spells CASSLVLAGNQLEQYF. CDR3 DNA sequence: TGTGCCAGCAGTTTAGTACTAGCGGGAAATCAGCTCGAGCAGTACTTC. The chain joins TRBV27 to TRBJ2-7; TRBD2 matches 10 bases. Per the germline V gene, CDR1 is MNHEY and CDR2 is SMNVEV (reference sequence). This CDR3 contains 16 residues. V was pared by 2 bases and J by 6 bases, with 10 bases of the junction left unmatched.